This TCR beta chain came from a study of cytomegalovirus exposure and HLA in healthy donors. This CDR3 spans 18 amino acids. Trimming cost V 5 bases and J 0 bases; bases outside gene matches: 13. Germline values: CDR1 LNHDA, CDR2 SQIVND (reference sequence). Everyone who donated was a healthy bone marrow donor. The PCR employed 60 Vbeta primers together with 13 Jbeta primers. This table comes from immunoSEQ multiplex PCR, and its TCRdb copy is limited to in-frame clones, with some not included. The sample contains approximately 250,000 clones, about 85% of which appear only once. Input material: PBMCs. The chain is built from TRBV19 and TRBJ1-3, with TRBD1 identical over 7 bases. The clonotype originates from a girl aged 2 to 10 in good health and CMV-seronegative. CDR3 amino acids: CASSPQGTAFSSGNTIYF. CDR3 DNA sequence: TGTGCCAGTAGTCCACAGGGGACGGCCTTTTCCTCTGGAAACACCATATATTTT.